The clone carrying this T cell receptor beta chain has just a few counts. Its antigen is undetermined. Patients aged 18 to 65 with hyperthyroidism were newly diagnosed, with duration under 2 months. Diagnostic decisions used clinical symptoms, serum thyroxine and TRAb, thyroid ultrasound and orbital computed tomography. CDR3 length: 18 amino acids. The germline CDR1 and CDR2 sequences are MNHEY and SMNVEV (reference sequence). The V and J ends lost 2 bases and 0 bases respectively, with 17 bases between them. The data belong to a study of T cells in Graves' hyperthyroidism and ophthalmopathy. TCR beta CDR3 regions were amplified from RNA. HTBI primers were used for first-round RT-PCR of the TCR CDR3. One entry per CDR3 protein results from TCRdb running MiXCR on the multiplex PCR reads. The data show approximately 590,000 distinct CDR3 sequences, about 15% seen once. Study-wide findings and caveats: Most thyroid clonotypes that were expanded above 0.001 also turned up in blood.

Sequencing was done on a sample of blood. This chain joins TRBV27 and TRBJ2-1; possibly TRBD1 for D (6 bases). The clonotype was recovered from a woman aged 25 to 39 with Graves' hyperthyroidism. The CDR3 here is CASSLAYTGLSSYNEQFF. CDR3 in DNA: TGTGCCAGCAGTTTAGCCTACACAGGGCTGAGCTCCTACAATGAGCAGTTCTTC.